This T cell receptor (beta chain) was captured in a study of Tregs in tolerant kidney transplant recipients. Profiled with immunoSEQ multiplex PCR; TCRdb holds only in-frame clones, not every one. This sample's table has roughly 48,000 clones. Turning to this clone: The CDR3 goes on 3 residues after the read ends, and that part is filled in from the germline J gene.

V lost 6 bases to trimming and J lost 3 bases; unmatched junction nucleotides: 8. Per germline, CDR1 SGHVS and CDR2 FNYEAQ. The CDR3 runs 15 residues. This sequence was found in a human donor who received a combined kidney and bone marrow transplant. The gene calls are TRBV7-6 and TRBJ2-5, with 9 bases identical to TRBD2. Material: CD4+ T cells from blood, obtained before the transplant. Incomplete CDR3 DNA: TGTGCCAGCAGTCGGGCTAGCGGGACTAAAGAGACC. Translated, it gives CASSRASGTKET. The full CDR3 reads CASSRASGTKETQYF.